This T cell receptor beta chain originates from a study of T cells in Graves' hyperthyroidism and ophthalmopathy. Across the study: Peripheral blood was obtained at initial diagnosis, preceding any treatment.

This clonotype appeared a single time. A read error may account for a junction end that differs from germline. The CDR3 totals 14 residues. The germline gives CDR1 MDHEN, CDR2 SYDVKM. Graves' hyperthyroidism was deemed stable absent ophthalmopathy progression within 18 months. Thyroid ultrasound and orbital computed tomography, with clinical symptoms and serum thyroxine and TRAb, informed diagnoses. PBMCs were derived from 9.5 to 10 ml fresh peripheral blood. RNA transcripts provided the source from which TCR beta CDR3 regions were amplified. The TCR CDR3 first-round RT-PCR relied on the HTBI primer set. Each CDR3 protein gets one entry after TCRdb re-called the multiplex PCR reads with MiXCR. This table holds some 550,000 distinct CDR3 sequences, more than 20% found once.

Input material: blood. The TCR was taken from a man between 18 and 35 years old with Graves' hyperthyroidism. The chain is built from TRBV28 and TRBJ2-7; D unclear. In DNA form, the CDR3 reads TGCGCCAGCAGTTTCCCACATGGTTCCTACGAGCAGTACTTC. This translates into CASSFPHGSYEQYF. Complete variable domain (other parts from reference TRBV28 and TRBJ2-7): DVKVTQSSRYLVKRTGEKVFLECVQDMDHENMFWYRQDPGLGLRLIYFSYDVKMKEKGDIPEGYSVSREKKERFSLILESASTNQTSMYLCASSFPHGSYEQYFGPGTRLTVT.